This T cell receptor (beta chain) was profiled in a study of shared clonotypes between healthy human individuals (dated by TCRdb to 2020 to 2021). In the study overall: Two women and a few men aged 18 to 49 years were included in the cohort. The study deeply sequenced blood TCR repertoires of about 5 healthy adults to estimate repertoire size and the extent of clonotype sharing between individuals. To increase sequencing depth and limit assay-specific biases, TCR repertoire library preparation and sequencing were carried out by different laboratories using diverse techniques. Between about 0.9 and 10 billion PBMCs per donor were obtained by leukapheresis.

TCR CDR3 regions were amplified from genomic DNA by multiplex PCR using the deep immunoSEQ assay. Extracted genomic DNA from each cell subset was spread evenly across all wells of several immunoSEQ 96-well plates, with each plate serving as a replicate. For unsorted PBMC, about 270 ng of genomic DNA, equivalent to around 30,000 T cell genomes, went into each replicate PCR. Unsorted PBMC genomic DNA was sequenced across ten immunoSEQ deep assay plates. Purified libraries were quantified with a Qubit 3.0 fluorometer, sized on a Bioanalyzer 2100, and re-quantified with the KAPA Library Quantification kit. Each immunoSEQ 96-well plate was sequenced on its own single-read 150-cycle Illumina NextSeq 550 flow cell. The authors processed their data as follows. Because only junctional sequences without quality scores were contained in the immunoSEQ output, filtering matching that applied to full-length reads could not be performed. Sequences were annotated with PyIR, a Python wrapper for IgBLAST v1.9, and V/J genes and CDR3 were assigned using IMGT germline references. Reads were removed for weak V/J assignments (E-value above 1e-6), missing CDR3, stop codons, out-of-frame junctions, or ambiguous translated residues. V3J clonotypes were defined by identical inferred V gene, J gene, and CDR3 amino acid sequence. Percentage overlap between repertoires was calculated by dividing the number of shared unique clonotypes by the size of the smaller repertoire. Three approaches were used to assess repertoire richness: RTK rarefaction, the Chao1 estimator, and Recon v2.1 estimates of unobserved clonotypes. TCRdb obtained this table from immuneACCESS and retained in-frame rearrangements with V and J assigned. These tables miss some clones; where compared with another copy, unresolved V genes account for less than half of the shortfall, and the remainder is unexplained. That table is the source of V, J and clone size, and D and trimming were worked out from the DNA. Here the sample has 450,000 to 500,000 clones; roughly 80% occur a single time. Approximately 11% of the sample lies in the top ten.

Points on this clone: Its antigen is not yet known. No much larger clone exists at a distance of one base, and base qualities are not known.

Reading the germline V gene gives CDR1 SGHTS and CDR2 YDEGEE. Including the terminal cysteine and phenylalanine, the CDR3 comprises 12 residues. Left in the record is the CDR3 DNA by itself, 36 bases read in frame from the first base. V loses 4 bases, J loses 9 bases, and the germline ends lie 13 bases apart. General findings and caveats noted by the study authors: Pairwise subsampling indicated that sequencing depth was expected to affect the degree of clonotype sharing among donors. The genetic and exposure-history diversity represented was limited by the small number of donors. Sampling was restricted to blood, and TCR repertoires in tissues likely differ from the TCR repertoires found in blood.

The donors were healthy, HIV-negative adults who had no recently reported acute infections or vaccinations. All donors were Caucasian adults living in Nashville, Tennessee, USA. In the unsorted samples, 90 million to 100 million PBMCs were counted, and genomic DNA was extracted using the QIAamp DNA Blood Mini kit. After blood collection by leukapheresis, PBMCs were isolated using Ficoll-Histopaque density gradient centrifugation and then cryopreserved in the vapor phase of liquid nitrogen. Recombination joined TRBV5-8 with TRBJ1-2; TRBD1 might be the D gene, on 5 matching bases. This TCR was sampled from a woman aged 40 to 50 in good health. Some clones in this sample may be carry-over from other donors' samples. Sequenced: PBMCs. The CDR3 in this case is CASSVYGGSYTF. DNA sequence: TGTGCCAGCAGCGTCTACGGGGGGAGCTACACCTTC.